The source of this TCR beta chain is a study of T cells in Graves' hyperthyroidism and ophthalmopathy. This clonotype was seen many times. No antigen is known for it. Patients counted as stable if ophthalmopathy did not develop within 18 months. Fresh peripheral blood, about 10 ml of it, supplied the PBMCs. Template material for amplifying TCR beta CDR3 regions consisted of RNA transcripts. TCR CDR3 underwent first-round RT-PCR with the HTBI primer set. TCRdb re-called the multiplex PCR reads with MiXCR, one entry per CDR3 protein. The sample includes about 480,000 distinct CDR3 sequences, approximately 15% of them seen just once. V was cut by 0 bases and J by 6 bases, with 9 bases left in between. Looked up from germline, CDR1 is SGHRS and CDR2 is YFSETQ. The CDR3 length is 14 residues. The study, taken as a whole, reports: Also found in blood were most expanded thyroid clonotypes above 0.001.

The source of this sequence is a woman aged 18-29 years with Graves' hyperthyroidism. The chain combines TRBV5-1 with TRBJ1-4; possibly TRBD1 for D (5 bases). The specimen was blood. The CDR3 DNA reads as TGCGCCAGCAGCTTGGGTAGGGGCGATGAAAAACTGTTTTTT. Its translation: CASSLGRGDEKLFF.